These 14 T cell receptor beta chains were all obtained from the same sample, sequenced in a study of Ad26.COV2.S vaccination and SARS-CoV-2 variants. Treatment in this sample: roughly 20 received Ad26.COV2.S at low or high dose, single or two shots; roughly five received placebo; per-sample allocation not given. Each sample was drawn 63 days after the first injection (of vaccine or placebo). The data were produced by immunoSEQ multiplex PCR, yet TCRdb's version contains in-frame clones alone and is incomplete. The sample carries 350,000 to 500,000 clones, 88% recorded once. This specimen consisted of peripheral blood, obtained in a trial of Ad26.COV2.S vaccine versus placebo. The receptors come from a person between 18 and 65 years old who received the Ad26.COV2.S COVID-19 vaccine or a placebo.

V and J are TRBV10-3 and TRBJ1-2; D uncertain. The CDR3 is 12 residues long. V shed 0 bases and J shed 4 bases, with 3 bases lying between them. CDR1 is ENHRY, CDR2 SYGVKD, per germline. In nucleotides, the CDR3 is TGTGCCATCAGTGAGTCAGGCTATGGCTACACCTTC. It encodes CAISESGYGYTF.

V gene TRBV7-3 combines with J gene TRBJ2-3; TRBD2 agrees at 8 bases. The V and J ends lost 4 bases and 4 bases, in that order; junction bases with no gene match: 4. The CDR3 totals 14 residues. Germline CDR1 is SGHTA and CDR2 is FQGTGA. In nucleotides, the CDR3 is TGTGCCAGCAGCTACTCGGGACTAGCAGATACGCAGTATTTT. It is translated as CASSYSGLADTQYF.

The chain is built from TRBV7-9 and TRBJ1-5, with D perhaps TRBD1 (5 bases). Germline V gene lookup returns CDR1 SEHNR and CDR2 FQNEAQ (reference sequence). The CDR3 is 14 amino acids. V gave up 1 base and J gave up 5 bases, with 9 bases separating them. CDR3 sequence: CASSLEGPHQPQHF. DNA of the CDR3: TGTGCCAGCAGCTTAGAGGGACCCCATCAGCCCCAGCATTTT.

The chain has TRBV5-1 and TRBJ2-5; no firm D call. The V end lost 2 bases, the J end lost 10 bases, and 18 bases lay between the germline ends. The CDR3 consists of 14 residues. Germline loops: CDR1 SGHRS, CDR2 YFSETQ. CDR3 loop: CASSFDILWLDQYF. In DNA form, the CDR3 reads TGCGCCAGCAGCTTTGACATCCTCTGGTTGGACCAGTACTTC.

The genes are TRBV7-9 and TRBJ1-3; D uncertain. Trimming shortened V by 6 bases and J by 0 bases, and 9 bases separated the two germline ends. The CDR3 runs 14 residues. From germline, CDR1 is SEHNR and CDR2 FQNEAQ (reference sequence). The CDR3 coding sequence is TGTGCCAGCAGTGTAGGGAGCTCTGGAAACACCATATATTTT. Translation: CASSVGSSGNTIYF.

The CDR3 protein is CASRLSGGLGDTQYF. DNA of the CDR3: TGTGCCAGCAGACTGAGCGGGGGGCTCGGCGATACGCAGTATTTT. This chain uses TRBV11-2 with TRBJ2-3, with 9 bases identical to TRBD2. CDR1 SGHAT and CDR2 FQNNGV come from the germline V gene. This CDR3 has 15 residues. V was pared by 6 bases and J by 6 bases, with 10 bases of the junction left unmatched.

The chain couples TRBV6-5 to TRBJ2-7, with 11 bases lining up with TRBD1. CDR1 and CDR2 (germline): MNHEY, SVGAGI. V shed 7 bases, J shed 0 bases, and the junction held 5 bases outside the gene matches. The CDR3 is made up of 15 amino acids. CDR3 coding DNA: TGTGCCAGCACCTTGGACAGGGGGCTCTCCTACGAGCAGTACTTC. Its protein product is CASTLDRGLSYEQYF.

The CDR3 loop is CASSSRTGDTGELFF. The DNA for the CDR3 is TGTGCCAGCAGCAGCCGGACAGGGGACACCGGGGAGCTGTTTTTT. The chain has TRBV7-9 and TRBJ2-2; 9 positions match TRBD1. The CDR3 extends over 15 amino acids. Trimming took 5 bases from V and 3 from J; bases not matched to a gene: 4. Germline V CDR1 and CDR2: SEHNR, FQNEAQ (reference sequence).

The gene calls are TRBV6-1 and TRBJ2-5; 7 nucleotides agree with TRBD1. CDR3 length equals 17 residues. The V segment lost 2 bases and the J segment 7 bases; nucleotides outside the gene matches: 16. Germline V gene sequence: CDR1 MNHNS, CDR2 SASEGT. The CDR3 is CASSELATGAPLGTQYF. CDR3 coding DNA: TGTGCCAGCAGTGAATTAGCTACAGGGGCTCCCTTGGGGACCCAGTACTTC.

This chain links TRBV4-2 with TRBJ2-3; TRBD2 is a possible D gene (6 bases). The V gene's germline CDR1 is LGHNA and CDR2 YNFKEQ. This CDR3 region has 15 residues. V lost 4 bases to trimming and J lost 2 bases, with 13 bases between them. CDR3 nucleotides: TGTGCCAGCAGCCCCGGGACTCGAAACACAGATACGCAGTATTTT. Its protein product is CASSPGTRNTDTQYF.

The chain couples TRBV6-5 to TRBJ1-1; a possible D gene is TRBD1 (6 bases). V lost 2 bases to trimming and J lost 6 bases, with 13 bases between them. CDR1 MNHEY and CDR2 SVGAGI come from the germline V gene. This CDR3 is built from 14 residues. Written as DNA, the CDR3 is TGTGCCAGCAGTTACGAAGAGAGGACAGCTGAAGCTTTCTTT. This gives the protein CASSYEERTAEAFF.

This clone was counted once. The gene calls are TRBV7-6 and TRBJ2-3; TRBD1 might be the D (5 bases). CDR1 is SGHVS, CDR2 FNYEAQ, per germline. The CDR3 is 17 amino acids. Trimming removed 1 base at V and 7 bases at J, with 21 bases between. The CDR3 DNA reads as TGTGCCAGCAGCTTAGGATGGGGCGAGCCTTCTTCTAATACGCAGTATTTT. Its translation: CASSLGWGEPSSNTQYF. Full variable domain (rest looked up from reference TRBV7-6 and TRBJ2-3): GAGVSQSPRYKVTKRGQDVALRCDPISGHVSLYWYRQALGQGPEFLTYFNYEAQQDKSGLPNDRFSAERPEGSISTLTIQRTEQRDSAMYRCASSLGWGEPSSNTQYFGPGTRLTVL.

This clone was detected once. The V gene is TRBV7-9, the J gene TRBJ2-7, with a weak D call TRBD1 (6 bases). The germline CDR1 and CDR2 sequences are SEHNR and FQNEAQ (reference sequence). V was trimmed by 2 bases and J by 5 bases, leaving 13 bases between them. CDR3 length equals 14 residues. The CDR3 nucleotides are TGTGCCAGCAGCTTACAGGGGTTGAGGGACGAGCAGTACTTC. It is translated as CASSLQGLRDEQYF.

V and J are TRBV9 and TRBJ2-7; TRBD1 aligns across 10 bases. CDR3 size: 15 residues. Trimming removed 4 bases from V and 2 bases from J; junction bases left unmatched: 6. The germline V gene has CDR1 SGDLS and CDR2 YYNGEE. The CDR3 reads CASSTRDRGPYEQYF. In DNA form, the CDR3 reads TGTGCCAGCAGCACCCGGGACAGGGGCCCCTACGAGCAGTACTTC.